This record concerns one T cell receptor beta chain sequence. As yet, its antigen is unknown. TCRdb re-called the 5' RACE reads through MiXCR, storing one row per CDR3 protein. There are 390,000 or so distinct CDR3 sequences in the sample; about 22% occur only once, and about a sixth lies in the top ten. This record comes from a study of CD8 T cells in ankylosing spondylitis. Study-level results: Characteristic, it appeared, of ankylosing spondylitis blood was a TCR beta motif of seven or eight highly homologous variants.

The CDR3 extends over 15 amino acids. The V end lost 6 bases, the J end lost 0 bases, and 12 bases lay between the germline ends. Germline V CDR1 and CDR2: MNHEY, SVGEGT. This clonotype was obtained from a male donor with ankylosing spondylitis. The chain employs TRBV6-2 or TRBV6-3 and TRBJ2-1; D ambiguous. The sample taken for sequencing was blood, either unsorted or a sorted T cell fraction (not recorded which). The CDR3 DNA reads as TGTGCCAGCAGCCGACCTATACCCTCCTACAATGAGCAGTTCTTC. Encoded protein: CASSRPIPSYNEQFF.